The 14 T cell receptor beta chains given below trace back to one sample, sequenced in a study of a mutant IDH1 vaccine in newly diagnosed glioma. The table came from immunoSEQ multiplex PCR; TCRdb's copy has only in-frame clones and leaves some out. The profile shows 50,000 to 65,000 clones, around 81% of them singletons. No cognate antigen is known for these TCRs. This sample's time point: week 5, during vaccination. Topical imiquimod was applied with each vaccine dose, which held 300 ug of mutant IDH1 20-mer peptide. The source material was PBMCs, sampled from a glioma patient whose treatment included an IDH1 peptide vaccine. The source of these receptors is a man younger than 45 with glioma.

V gene TRBV6-6 combines with J gene TRBJ2-5; D gene uncertain. V was shortened by 6 bases and J by 5 bases, with 19 bases between the two germline ends. The length of the CDR3 is 15 residues. The germline V gene has CDR1 MNHNY and CDR2 SVGAGI (reference sequence). CDR3 residues: CASRGIGPSLETQYF. The CDR3 DNA is TGTGCCAGCAGGGGGATAGGCCCCAGCCTGGAGACCCAGTACTTC.

J is TRBJ2-3 and V is TRBV30; 10 nucleotides agree with TRBD2. Per the germline V gene, CDR1 is GTSNPN and CDR2 is SVGIG (reference sequence). The V and J ends lost 6 bases and 2 bases, in that order; junction bases with no gene match: 2. This CDR3 spans 13 amino acids. The CDR3: CACSGGLTDTQYF. CDR3 DNA: TGTGCCTGTAGCGGGGGGCTCACAGATACGCAGTATTTT.

The V call is TRBV30, the J call TRBJ2-7, with D possibly being TRBD1 or TRBD2 (5 bases each). Trimming left V 3 bases short and J 2 bases short, with 14 bases between. The CDR3 runs 14 residues. Germline CDR1 and CDR2: GTSNPN and SVGIG (reference sequence). CDR3 sequence reads: CAWRGDNVPYEQYF. The CDR3 nucleotides are TGTGCCTGGAGGGGGGATAACGTGCCCTACGAGCAGTACTTC.

The chain employs TRBV5-5 and TRBJ1-4, with D perhaps TRBD1 (5 bases). V lost 4 bases and J 5 bases, leaving 15 bases between the germline ends. This CDR3 has 15 amino acids. The germline gives CDR1 SGHKS, CDR2 YYEKEE (reference sequence). The CDR3 nucleotides read TGTGCCAGCAGCGGTGGGACCTGGTCCAATGAAAAACTGTTTTTT. It is translated as CASSGGTWSNEKLFF.

This chain uses TRBV28 with TRBJ2-7; possible D gene TRBD2, 5 bases. The CDR3 spans 14 residues. The V gene lost 2 bases and the J gene lost 2 bases, with 10 bases spanning the gap. Germline loops: CDR1 MDHEN, CDR2 SYDVKM. This CDR3 is CASSLAGKAYEQYF. The CDR3 coding sequence is TGTGCCAGCAGTTTAGCGGGTAAGGCCTACGAGCAGTACTTC.

In this sample, this clone turned up a few times. J is TRBJ1-1 and V is TRBV10-3, with unresolved D. The length of the CDR3 is 11 residues. Trimming cost V 3 bases and J 6 bases, with 5 bases left between them. Looked up from germline, CDR1 is ENHRY and CDR2 is SYGVKD. CDR3 residues: CAISEGSEAFF. The CDR3, as DNA: TGTGCCATCAGTGAAGGGTCTGAAGCTTTCTTT.

The rearrangement joins TRBV18 to TRBJ2-3; D unclear. CDR3 size: 14 residues. In germline, CDR1 is KGHSH, CDR2 LQKENI. Trimming removed 0 bases from V and 1 base from J, with 5 bases in between. The CDR3 coding sequence is TGTGCCAGCTCACCACCTAGGGGCACAGATACGCAGTATTTT. The encoded protein is CASSPPRGTDTQYF.

The J gene is TRBJ2-5, the V gene TRBV11-3, with D perhaps TRBD2 (6 bases). The CDR3 contains 12 residues. Looked up from germline, CDR1 is SGHNT and CDR2 is YENEEA. Trimming took off 1 base at V and 7 bases at J, with 7 bases between the two ends. The CDR3 DNA follows: TGTGCCAGCAGCTTAGTGGGGGGGACCCAGTACTTC. As protein: CASSLVGGTQYF.

The gene calls are TRBV5-1 and TRBJ2-7; 7 bases align to TRBD1. Trimming at V came to 4 bases and at J to 6 bases, leaving 13 bases not matched to a gene. Germline V gene data show CDR1 as SGHRS and CDR2 as YFSETQ. CDR3 length equals 15 residues. CDR3 nucleotide sequence: TGCGCCAGCAGCCCGCAAGGTACAGGGGCTTTCGAGCAGTACTTC. Amino acid sequence: CASSPQGTGAFEQYF.

The chain uses TRBV9 and TRBJ2-1; 14 bases agree with TRBD2. Germline V lookup: CDR1 SGDLS, CDR2 YYNGEE. The CDR3 spans 19 residues. The J segment lost 0 bases and the V segment lost 3 bases, leaving 8 bases of the junction unmatched. The CDR3 region is CASSAGLAGDPHSYNEQFF. The CDR3 nucleotides read TGTGCCAGCAGCGCGGGACTAGCGGGGGACCCCCACTCCTACAATGAGCAGTTCTTC.

In the case of this clone: Sequence at one end of the junction differs from germline and may be a read error. The chain couples TRBV27 to TRBJ2-1; D remains ambiguous. Per the germline V gene, CDR1 is MNHEY and CDR2 is SMNVEV (reference sequence). The CDR3 spans 14 residues. The chain's CDR3 is CASRLLTYSNEQFF. The CDR3 coding sequence is TGTGCCAGCAGGTTATTAACGTATAGCAATGAGCAGTTCTTC.

The chain couples TRBV11-2 to TRBJ2-7; possible D gene TRBD1, 5 bases. The CDR3 has 13 residues. V lost 11 bases to trimming and J lost 2 bases, with 16 bases between them. Germline assignment: CDR1 SGHAT and CDR2 FQNNGV. The CDR3 DNA follows: TGTGCCGTAGGACATACCCAAACCTACGAGCAGTACTTC. Residues: CAVGHTQTYEQYF.

This clone showed up just a few times. The chain links TRBV2 to TRBJ1-6; D may be TRBD1 (5 bases). V lost 7 bases to trimming and J lost 7 bases, with 17 bases between them. Germline values: CDR1 SNHLY, CDR2 FYNNEI. The CDR3 runs 15 residues. CDR3 sequence reads: CASTKGPGVNSPLHF. The CDR3 nucleotides read TGTGCCAGCACCAAGGGACCCGGGGTGAATTCACCCCTCCACTTT.

The rearrangement uses TRBV6-6 and TRBJ2-1, with unresolved D. The ends were cut back, 7 bases at V and 1 base at J, with 11 bases in the middle. Germline loops: CDR1 MNHNY, CDR2 SVGAGI (reference sequence). The CDR3 has 14 amino acids. The CDR3 DNA reads TGTGCCAGCAAACACCCGTCGTCCTACAATGAGCAGTTCTTC. It is translated as CASKHPSSYNEQFF.